The TCR beta chain described here comes from a study of blood T cells in healthy people across ages. On this clonotype itself: Its matching antigen is unknown.

Study results and limitations: Getting older went along with TCR beta diversity per million T cells dropping roughly linearly.

The CDR3 runs to 16 residues. Germline CDR1 and CDR2: LGHNA and YNFKEQ. V gave up 5 bases and J gave up 4 bases, with 18 bases separating them. For the second PCR, which ran for about 7 to 12 cycles, a sample-barcoded 5' primer and a J-beta primer mix were used. Each cDNA molecule, via a template-switch adaptor with 12 random nucleotides, was tagged. From each sample, at least 2.5 million paired-end reads containing CDR3 were obtained. TCRdb reprocessed the 5' RACE reads with MiXCR, giving one entry per CDR3 protein. Among 1.2 million to 1.5 million distinct CDR3 sequences, roughly 45% were seen once, and the ten largest hold 7% to 9.5%.

Sample: blood. This chain connects TRBV4-2 to TRBJ2-1; either TRBD1 or TRBD2 may supply D (6 bases each). The receptor's source is a woman between 18 and 30 years old in good health. The CDR3 bases are TGTGCCAGCAGCGCGGTAGGAGGGGGGCCTTACAATGAGCAGTTCTTC. Its protein is CASSAVGGGPYNEQFF.